The entry that follows covers one T cell receptor beta chain sequence. There are 13 residues in the CDR3. Per the germline V gene, CDR1 is SGHTA and CDR2 is FQGNSA. V was pared by 3 bases and J by 4 bases, with 10 bases between. The table came from immunoSEQ multiplex PCR; TCRdb's copy has only in-frame clones and leaves some out. The table shows around 100,000 clones, with 75% to 90% occurring only once. This sample was included in a study of control samples from healthy donors and cancer patients. The sequence derives from a man aged 60 to 69 with lung cancer. Sample: PBMCs. The V call is TRBV7-2, the J call TRBJ2-7; either TRBD1 or TRBD2 may supply D (6 bases each). This CDR3 is CASSLGGRYEQYF. The DNA for the CDR3 is TGTGCCAGCAGCTTGGGGGGCAGGTACGAGCAGTACTTC.